This entry concerns a single T cell receptor (beta chain). Other DNA sequences from this sample encode an identical CDR3 as well. Original processing notes: The assay estimated nucleated cells by amplifying reference gene primers. Only in-frame clones appear in the TCRdb table, and some are missing; sequencing was by immunoSEQ multiplex PCR. V, J and clone size were drawn from that table, and D and trimming were deduced from the DNA. The sample includes approximately 470,000 clones, roughly 87% of them seen just once. CDR3 length: 14 amino acids. Per the germline V gene, CDR1 is SGHRS and CDR2 is YFSETQ. V was clipped by 3 bases and J by 2 bases; unmatched bases: 2. The data originate from a study of blood T cell repertoires in COVID-19. Looking at the study overall: There were acute and convalescent COVID-19 samples, and they came from the United States, Italy and Spain.

What was sequenced was PBMCs or T cells enriched from blood (not recorded which). The chain recombines TRBV5-1 with TRBJ2-7; 10 positions agree with TRBD1. This sequence originates from a woman between 18 and 30 years old who had recovered from COVID-19. The CDR3: CASSSGTGAYEQYF. The CDR3 DNA reads as TGCGCCAGCAGCTCCGGGACAGGGGCCTACGAGCAGTACTTC.